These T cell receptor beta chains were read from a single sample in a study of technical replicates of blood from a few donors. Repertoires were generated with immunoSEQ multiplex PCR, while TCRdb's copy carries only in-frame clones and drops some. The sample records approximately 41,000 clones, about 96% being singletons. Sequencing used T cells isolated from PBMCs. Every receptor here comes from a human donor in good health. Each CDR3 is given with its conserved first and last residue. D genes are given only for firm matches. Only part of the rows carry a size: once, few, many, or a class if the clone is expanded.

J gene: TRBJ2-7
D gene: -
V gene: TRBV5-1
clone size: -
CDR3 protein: CASSSSGTYEQYF
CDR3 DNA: TGCGCCAGCAGCTCCAGCGGAACCTACGAGCAGTACTTC

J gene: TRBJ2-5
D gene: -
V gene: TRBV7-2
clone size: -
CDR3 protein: CASSLAGTIETQYF
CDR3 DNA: TGTGCCAGCAGCTTAGCGGGCACCATAGAGACCCAGTACTTC

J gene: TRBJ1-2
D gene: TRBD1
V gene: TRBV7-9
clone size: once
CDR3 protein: CASSFFGTGKPLDYGYTF
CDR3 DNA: TGTGCCAGCAGCTTTTTCGGGACAGGGAAGCCCCTAGACTATGGCTACACCTTC

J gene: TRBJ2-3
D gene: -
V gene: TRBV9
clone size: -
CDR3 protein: CASSVIAATSTDTQYF
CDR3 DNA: TGTGCCAGCAGCGTGATAGCAGCCACTAGCACAGATACGCAGTATTTT

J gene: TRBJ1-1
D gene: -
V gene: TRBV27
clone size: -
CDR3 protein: CASSLQGWGSEAFF
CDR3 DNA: TGTGCCAGCAGTTTACAGGGATGGGGTTCTGAAGCTTTCTTT

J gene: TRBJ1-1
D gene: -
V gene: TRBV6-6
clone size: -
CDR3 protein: CASSLDSWNTEAFF
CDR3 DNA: TGTGCCAGCAGTTTGGACAGCTGGAACACTGAAGCTTTCTTT

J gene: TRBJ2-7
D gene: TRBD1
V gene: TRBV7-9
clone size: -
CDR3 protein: CASSLAGQVPSEQYF
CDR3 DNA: TGTGCCAGCAGCTTAGCTGGACAGGTCCCTTCCGAGCAGTACTTC

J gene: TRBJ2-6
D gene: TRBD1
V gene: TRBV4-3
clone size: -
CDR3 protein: CASSYGTGIITGANVLTF
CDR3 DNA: TGCGCCAGCAGCTACGGGACAGGGATAATAACTGGGGCCAACGTCCTGACTTTC

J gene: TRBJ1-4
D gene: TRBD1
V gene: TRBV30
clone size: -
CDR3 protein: CAWGGTVKNEKLFF
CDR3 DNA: TGTGCCTGGGGAGGGACAGTGAAAAATGAAAAACTGTTTTTT

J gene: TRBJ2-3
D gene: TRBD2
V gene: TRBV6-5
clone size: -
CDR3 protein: CASSYSSGRGTDTQYF
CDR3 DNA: TGTGCCAGCAGTTACTCTAGCGGGAGAGGAACAGATACGCAGTATTTT

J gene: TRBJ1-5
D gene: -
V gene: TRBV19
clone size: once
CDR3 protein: CASSIDLESRPQHF
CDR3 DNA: TGTGCCAGTAGTATAGATCTTGAGAGTCGGCCCCAGCATTTT

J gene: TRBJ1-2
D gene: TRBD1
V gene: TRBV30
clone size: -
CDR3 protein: CAWSSGGDGYTF
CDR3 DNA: TGTGCCTGGAGTTCAGGGGGCGATGGCTACACCTTC

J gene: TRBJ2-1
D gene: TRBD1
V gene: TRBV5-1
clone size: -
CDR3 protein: CASSWGTGRYNEQFF
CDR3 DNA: TGCGCCAGCAGCTGGGGGACAGGGCGCTACAATGAGCAGTTCTTC

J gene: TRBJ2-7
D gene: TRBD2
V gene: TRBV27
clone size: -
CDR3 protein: CASSRGLAGVGEQYF
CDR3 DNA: TGTGCCAGCTCTAGGGGGCTAGCGGGAGTCGGGGAGCAGTACTTC

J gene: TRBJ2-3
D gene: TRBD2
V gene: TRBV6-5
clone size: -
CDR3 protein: CASSNHLAGTDTQYF
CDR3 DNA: TGTGCCAGCAGTAACCATCTAGCGGGCACAGATACGCAGTATTTT

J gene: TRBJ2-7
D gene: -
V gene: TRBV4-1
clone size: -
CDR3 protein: CASSPFQTTVAAEQYF
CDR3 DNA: TGCGCCAGCAGCCCCTTTCAGACCACAGTGGCAGCCGAGCAGTACTTC

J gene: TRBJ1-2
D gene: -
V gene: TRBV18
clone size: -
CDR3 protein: CASSPQGALDGYTF
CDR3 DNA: TGTGCCAGCTCACCGCAAGGGGCCCTCGATGGCTACACCTTC

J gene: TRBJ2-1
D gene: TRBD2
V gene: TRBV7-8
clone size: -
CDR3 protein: CASSSGTSGRSEQFF
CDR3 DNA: TGTGCCAGCAGCTCAGGGACTAGCGGGAGGAGTGAGCAGTTCTTC

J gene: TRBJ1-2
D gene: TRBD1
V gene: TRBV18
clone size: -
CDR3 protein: CASSPGTDNYGYTF
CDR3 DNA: TGTGCCAGCTCACCGGGGACAGACAACTATGGCTACACCTTC

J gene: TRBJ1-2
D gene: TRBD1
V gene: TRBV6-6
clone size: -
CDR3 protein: CASRGTGFGYTF
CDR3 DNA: TGTGCCAGCAGGGGGACAGGGTTCGGCTACACCTTC

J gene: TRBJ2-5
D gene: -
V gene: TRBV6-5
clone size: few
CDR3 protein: CASNADLYQETQYF
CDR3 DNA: TGTGCCAGCAACGCGGATTTGTACCAAGAGACCCAGTACTTC

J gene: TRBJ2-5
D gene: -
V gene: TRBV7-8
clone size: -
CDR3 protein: CASSLGASPGRETQYF
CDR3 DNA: TGTGCCAGCAGCTTAGGGGCATCCCCTGGGAGAGAGACCCAGTACTTC

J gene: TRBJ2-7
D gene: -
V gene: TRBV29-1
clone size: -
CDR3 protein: CSVAGMGPEDEQYF
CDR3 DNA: TGCAGCGTTGCAGGGATGGGCCCCGAAGACGAGCAGTACTTC

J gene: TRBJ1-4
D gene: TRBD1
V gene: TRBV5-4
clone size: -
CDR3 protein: CASSLPTGGKTNEKLFF
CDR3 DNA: TGTGCCAGCAGCTTACCTACAGGGGGGAAGACTAATGAAAAACTGTTTTTT

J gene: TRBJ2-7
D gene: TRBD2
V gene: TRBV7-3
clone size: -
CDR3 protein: CASSWAGGSYEQYF
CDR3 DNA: TGTGCCAGCAGCTGGGCGGGAGGTTCCTACGAGCAGTACTTC

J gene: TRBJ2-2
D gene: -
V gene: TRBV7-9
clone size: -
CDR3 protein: CASSTGLVNTGELFF
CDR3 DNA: TGTGCCAGCAGCACCGGACTGGTAAACACCGGGGAGCTGTTTTTT

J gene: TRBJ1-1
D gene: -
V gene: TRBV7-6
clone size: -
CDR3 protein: CASSLRGNTEAFF
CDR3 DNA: TGTGCCAGCAGCTTAAGGGGGAACACTGAAGCTTTCTTT

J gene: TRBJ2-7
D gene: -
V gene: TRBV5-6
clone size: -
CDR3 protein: CASSGTIDYEQYF
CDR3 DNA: TGTGCCAGCAGCGGGACAATAGATTACGAGCAGTACTTC

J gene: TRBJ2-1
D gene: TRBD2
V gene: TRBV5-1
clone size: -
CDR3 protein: CASSWSSGSTEQFF
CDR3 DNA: TGCGCCAGCAGCTGGTCTAGCGGGAGTACTGAGCAGTTCTTC

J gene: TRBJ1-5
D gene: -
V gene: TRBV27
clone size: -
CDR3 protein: CASSPHSDSYSNQPQHF
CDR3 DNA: TGTGCCAGCAGTCCCCACTCCGACAGTTATAGCAATCAGCCCCAGCATTTT

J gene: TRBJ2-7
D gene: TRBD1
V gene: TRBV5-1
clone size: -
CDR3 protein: CASKVGQGVYEQYF
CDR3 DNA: TGCGCCAGCAAGGTGGGACAGGGGGTGTACGAGCAGTACTTC